This TCR beta chain comes out of a study of shared clonotypes between healthy human individuals. Points from the study as a whole: Shared clonotypes: about 5% naive CD4, around 3.5% naive CD8, less than 2.5% memory CD4, approximately 0.37% memory CD8.

Researchers partitioned CD4+ cells into CD45RA+ naive and CD45RA-negative memory subsets. There are 12 residues in the CDR3. The ends were cut back, 6 bases at V and 1 base at J, with 6 bases in the middle. Germline loops: CDR1 MNHNS, CDR2 SASEGT. With respect to this clone: Its matching antigen is unknown.

Profiled with immunoSEQ multiplex PCR; TCRdb holds only in-frame clones, not every one. The data show a few hundred thousand clones, around 97% seen once. V and J are TRBV6-1 and TRBJ1-1; no reliable D call. The sequence came from a woman in her twenties or thirties in good health. The sequenced material came from naive CD4+ T cells sorted from blood. Sample subset: CD45RA+ positively selected. The CDR3 DNA reads TGTGCCAGCAGCCGTCAGAACACTGAAGCTTTCTTT. This encodes CASSRQNTEAFF.